This paragraph reports one TCR beta chain. Its specificity is not known. These data come from a study of beta chain features in type 1 diabetes. All of the isolated RNA was reverse transcribed, so expressed TCRB transcripts were sequenced. Using immunoSEQ multiplex PCR, the repertoire was profiled, and TCRdb retains in-frame clones only, with some absent. The table shows around 300,000 clones, with approximately 8.1% occurring only once. Germline CDR1 is SGHVS and CDR2 is FQNEAQ. Unmatched junction bases numbered 3, after V lost 3 bases and J lost 2 bases. This CDR3 spans 15 amino acids. Overall study results and limits: In type 1 diabetes patients, VDJ junctions had fewer insertions; deletions at these junctions were more frequent.

The rearrangement joins TRBV7-8 to TRBJ1-5, with TRBD1 identical over 8 bases. Sample: central memory CD4+ T cells from blood. The receptor comes from a woman under 30 in good health. CDR3 loop: CASSFLGQGNQPQHF. The CDR3 DNA is TGTGCCAGCAGCTTTTTGGGACAGGGCAATCAGCCCCAGCATTTT.